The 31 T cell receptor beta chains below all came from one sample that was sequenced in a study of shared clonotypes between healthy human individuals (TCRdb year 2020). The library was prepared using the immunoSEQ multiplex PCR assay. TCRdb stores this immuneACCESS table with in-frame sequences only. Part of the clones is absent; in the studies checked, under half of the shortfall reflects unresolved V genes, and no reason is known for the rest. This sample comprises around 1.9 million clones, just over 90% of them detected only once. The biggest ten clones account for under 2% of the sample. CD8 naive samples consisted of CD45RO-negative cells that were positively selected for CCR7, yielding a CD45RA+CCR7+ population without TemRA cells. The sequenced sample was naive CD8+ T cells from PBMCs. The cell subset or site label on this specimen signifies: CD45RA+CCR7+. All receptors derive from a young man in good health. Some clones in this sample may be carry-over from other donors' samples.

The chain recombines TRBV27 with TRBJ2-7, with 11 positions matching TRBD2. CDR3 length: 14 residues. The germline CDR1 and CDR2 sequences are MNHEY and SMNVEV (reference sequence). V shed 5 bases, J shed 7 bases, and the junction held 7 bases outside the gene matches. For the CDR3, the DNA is TGTGCCAGCAGTATAGCGGGAGGGCCGGGGGAGCAGTACTTC. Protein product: CASSIAGGPGEQYF.

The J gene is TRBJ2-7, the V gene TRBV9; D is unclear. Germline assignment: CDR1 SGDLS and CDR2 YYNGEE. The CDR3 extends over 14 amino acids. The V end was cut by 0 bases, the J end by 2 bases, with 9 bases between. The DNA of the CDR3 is TGTGCCAGCAGCGTAGGACCATCGCCCTACGAGCAGTACTTC. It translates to CASSVGPSPYEQYF.

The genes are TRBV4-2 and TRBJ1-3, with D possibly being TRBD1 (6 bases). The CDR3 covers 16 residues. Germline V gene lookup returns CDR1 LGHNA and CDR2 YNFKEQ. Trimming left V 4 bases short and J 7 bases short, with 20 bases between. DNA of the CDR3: TGTGCCAGCAGCCCTTCACAGGGTGAAGGCTGGAACACCATATATTTT. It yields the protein CASSPSQGEGWNTIYF.

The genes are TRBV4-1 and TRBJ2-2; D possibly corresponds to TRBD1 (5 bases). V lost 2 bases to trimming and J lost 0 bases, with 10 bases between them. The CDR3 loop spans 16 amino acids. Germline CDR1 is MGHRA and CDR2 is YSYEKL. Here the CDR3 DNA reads TGCGCCAGCAGCCAAAGGTCACAGGCGAACACCGGGGAGCTGTTTTTT. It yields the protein CASSQRSQANTGELFF.

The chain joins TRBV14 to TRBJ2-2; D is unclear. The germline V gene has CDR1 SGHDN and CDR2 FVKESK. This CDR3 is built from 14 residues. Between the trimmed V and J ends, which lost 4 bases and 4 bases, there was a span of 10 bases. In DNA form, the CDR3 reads TGTGCCAGCAGCCCCGGGTTCTCCACCGGGGAGCTGTTTTTT. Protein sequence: CASSPGFSTGELFF.

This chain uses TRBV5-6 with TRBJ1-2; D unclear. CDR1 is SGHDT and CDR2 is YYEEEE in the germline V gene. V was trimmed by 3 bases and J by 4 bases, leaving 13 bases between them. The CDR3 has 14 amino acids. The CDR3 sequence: CASSSGPILYGYTF. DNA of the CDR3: TGTGCCAGCAGCTCGGGCCCGATCCTCTATGGCTACACCTTC.

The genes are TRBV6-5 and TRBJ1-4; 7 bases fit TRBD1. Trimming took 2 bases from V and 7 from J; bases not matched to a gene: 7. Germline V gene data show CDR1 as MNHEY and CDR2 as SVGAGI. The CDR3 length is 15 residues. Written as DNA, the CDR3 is TGTGCCAGCAGTTACAGGGGGCTTGGGGGTGAAAAACTGTTTTTT. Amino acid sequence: CASSYRGLGGEKLFF.

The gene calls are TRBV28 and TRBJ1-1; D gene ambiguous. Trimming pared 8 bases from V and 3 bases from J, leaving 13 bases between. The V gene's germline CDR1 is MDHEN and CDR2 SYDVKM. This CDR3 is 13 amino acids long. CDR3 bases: TGTGCCAGCTTACCGGCGGGCGACACTGAAGCTTTCTTT. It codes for CASLPAGDTEAFF.

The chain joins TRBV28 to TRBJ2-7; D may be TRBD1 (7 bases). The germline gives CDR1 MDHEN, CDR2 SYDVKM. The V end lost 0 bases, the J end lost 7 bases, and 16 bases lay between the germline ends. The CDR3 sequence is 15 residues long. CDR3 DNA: TGTGCCAGCAGTTTATGGTCGGCAGGGGGGCGGGAGCAGTACTTC. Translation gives CASSLWSAGGREQYF.

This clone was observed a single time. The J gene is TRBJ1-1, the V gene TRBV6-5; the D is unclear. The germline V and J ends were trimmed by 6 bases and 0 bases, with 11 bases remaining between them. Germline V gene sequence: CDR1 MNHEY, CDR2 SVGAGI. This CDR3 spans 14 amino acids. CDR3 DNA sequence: TGTGCCAGCAGGCCGCCAGGACTGAACACTGAAGCTTTCTTT. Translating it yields CASRPPGLNTEAFF.

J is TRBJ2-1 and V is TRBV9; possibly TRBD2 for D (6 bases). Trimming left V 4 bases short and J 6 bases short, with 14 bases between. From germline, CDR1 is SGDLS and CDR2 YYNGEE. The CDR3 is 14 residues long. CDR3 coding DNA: TGTGCCAGCAGCTTCCGGGGACTTTTCAATGAGCAGTTCTTC. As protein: CASSFRGLFNEQFF.

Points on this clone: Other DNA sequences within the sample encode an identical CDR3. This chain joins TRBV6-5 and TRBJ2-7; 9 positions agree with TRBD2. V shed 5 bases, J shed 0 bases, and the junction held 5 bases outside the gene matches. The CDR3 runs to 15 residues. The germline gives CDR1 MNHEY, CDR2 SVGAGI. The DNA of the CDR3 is TGTGCCAGCAGTCCTCTAGCGGGAAGCTCCTACGAGCAGTACTTC. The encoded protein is CASSPLAGSSYEQYF.

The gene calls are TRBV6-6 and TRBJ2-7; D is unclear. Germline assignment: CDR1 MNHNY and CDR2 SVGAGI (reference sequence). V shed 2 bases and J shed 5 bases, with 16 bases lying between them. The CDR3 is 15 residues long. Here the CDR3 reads CASSYSPSPGHEQYF. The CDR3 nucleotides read TGTGCCAGCAGTTACAGCCCCTCGCCCGGTCACGAGCAGTACTTC.

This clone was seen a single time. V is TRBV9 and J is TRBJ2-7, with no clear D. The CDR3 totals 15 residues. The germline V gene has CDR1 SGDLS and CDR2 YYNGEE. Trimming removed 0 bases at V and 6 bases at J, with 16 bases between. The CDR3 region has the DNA TGTGCCAGCAGCGTAGAGACGGCTCCTCATCCCGAGCAGTACTTC. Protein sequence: CASSVETAPHPEQYF.

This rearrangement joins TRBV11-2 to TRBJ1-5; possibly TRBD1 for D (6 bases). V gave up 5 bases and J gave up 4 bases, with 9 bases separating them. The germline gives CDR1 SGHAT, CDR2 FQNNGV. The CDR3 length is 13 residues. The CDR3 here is CASSPGVNQPQHF. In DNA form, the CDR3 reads TGTGCCAGCAGCCCAGGGGTGAATCAGCCCCAGCATTTT.

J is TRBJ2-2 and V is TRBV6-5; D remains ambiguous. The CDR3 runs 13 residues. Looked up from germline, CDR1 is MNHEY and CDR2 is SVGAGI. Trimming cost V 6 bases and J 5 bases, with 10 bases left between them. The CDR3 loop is CASSKSQTGELFF. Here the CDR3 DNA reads TGTGCCAGCAGCAAATCCCAGACCGGGGAGCTGTTTTTT.

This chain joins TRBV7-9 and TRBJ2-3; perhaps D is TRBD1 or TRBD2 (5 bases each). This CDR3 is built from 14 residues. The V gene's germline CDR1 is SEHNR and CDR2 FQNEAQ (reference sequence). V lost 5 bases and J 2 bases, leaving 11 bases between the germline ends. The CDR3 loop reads CASSPWDHTDTQYF. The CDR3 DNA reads TGTGCCAGCAGCCCTTGGGACCACACAGATACGCAGTATTTT.

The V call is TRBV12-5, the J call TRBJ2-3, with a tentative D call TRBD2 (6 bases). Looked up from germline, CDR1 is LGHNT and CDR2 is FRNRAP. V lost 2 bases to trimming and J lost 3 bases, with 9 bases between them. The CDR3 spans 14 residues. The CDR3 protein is CASGLYAGTDTQYF. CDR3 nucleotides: TGTGCTAGTGGTTTGTACGCGGGGACAGATACGCAGTATTTT.

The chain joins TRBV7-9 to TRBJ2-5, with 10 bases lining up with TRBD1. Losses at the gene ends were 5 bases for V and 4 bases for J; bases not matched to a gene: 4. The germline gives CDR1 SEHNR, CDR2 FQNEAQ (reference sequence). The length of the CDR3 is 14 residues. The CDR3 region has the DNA TGTGCCAGCAGCGGTGACAGGGGGCTAGAGACCCAGTACTTC. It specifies CASSGDRGLETQYF.

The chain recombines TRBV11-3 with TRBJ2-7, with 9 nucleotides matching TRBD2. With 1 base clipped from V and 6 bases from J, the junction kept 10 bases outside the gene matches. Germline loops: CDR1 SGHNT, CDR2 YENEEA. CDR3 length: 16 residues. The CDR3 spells CASSLVAGAPSSEQYF. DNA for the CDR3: TGTGCCAGCAGCTTAGTAGCGGGAGCCCCGAGCTCCGAGCAGTACTTC. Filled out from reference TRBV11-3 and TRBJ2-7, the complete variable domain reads EAGVVQSPRYKIIEKKQPVAFWCNPISGHNTLYWYLQNLGQGPELLIRYENEEAVDDSQLPKDRFSAERLKGVDSTLKIQPAELGDSAVYLCASSLVAGAPSSEQYFGPGTRLTVT.

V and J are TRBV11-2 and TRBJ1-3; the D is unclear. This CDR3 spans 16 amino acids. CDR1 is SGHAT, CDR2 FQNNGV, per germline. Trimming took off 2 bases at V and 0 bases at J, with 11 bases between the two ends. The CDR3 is CASSLSPLGSGNTIYF. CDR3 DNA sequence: TGTGCCAGCAGCTTATCCCCTTTGGGCTCTGGAAACACCATATATTTT.

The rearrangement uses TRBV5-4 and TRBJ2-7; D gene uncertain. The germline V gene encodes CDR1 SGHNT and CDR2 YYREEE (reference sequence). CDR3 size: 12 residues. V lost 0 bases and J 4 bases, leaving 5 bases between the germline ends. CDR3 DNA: TGTGCCAGCAGCTTGGCCGAATACGAGCAGTACTTC. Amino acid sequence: CASSLAEYEQYF.

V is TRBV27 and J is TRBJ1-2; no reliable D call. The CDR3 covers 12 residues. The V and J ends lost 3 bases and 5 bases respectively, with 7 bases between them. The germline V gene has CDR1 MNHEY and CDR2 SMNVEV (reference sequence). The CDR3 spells CASSFLGYGYTF. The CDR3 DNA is TGTGCCAGCAGTTTTTTGGGTTATGGCTACACCTTC.

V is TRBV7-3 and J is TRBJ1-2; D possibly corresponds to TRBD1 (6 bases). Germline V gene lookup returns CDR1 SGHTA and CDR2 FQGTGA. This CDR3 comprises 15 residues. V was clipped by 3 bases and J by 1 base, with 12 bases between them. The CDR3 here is CASSLIRGNNYGYTF. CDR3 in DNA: TGTGCCAGCAGCTTGATCAGGGGAAATAACTATGGCTACACCTTC.

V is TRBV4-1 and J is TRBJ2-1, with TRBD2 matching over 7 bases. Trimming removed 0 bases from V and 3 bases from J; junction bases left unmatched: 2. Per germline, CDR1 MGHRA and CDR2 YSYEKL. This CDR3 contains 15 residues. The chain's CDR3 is CASSQEGGGYNEQFF. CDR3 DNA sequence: TGCGCCAGCAGCCAAGAGGGGGGGGGCTACAATGAGCAGTTCTTC.

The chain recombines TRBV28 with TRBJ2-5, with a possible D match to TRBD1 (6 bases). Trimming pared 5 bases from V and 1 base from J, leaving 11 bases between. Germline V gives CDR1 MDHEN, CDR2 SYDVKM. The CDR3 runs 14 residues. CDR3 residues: CASSPTGFQETQYF. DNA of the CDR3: TGTGCCAGCAGTCCCACAGGGTTCCAAGAGACCCAGTACTTC. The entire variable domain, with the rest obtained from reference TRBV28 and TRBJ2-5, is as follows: DVKVTQSSRYLVKRTGEKVFLECVQDMDHENMFWYRQDPGLGLRLIYFSYDVKMKEKGDIPEGYSVSREKKERFSLILESASTNQTSMYLCASSPTGFQETQYFGPGTRLLVL.

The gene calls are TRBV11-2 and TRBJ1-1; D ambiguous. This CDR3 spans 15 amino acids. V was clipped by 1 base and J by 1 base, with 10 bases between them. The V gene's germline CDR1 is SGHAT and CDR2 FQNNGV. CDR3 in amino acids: CASSLVFSSNTEAFF. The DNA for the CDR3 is TGTGCCAGCAGCTTAGTTTTCAGTTCGAACACTGAAGCTTTCTTT.

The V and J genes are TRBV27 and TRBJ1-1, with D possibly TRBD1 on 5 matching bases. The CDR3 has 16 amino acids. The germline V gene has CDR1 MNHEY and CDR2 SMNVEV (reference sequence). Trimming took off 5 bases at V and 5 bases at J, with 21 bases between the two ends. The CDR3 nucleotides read TGTGCCAGCAGTCCAGCCTACGCGGGGGAACGAACTGAAGCTTTCTTT. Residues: CASSPAYAGERTEAFF.

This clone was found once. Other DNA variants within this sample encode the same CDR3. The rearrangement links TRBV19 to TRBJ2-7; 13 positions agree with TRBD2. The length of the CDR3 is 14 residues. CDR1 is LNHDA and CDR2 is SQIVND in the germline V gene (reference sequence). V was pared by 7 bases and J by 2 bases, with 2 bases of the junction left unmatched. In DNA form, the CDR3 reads TGTGCCAGTAAACTAGCGGGAGGGCCCTACGAGCAGTACTTC. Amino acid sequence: CASKLAGGPYEQYF.

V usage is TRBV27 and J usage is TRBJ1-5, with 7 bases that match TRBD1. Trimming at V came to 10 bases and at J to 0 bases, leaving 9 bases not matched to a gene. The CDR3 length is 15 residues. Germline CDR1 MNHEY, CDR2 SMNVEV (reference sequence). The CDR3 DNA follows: TGTGCCACCGGGACAGCTATCTATAGCAATCAGCCCCAGCATTTT. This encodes CATGTAIYSNQPQHF.

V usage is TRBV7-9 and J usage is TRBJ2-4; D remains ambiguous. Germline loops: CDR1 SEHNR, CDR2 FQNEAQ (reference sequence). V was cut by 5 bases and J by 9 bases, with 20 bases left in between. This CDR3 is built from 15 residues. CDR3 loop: CASSPDDRPPGIQYF. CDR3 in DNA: TGTGCCAGCAGCCCAGATGACCGCCCTCCGGGCATTCAGTACTTC.